These 22 T cell receptor beta chains came from one sample sequenced in a study of blood T cell repertoires in COVID-19. The protocol was immunoSEQ multiplex PCR, while the TCRdb copy is restricted to in-frame clones and leaves out a portion. The sample lists 70,000 or so clones, around 89% occurring once. The material sequenced was peripheral blood. These receptor sequences come from a man aged 55 to 70 with acute or convalescent COVID-19.

This chain links TRBV2 with TRBJ1-2; TRBD1 might be the D (6 bases). Looked up from germline, CDR1 is SNHLY and CDR2 is FYNNEI. The V and J ends lost 6 bases and 4 bases respectively, with 12 bases between them. This CDR3 has 13 amino acids. The CDR3 nucleotides are TGTGCCAGCAGGGGGGCCCGAACCTATGGCTACACCTTC. Translated: CASRGARTYGYTF.

On this clone: This same CDR3 is encoded by further DNA sequences in the sample. V usage is TRBV30 and J usage is TRBJ2-7; possible D gene TRBD2, 6 bases. This CDR3 region has 15 residues. V was pared by 2 bases and J by 7 bases, with 21 bases between. Looked up from germline, CDR1 is GTSNPN and CDR2 is SVGIG (reference sequence). CDR3 region: CAWSPPGLRTKEQYF. CDR3 nucleotides: TGTGCCTGGAGTCCCCCGGGACTTCGGACGAAAGAGCAGTACTTC.

This chain links TRBV10-3 with TRBJ1-5; D unclear. The ends were cut back, 0 bases at V and 5 bases at J, with 5 bases in the middle. The CDR3 runs to 13 residues. Germline CDR1 reads ENHRY; CDR2 reads SYGVKD. CDR3 DNA sequence: TGTGCCATCAGTGAGTCGAGAGATCAGCCCCAGCATTTT. Protein sequence: CAISESRDQPQHF.

The CDR3 DNA reads as TGTGCCAGCAGCTCTCACCGGGACAGTTCCTACGAGCAGTACTTC. As protein: CASSSHRDSSYEQYF. V usage is TRBV7-9 and J usage is TRBJ2-7, with 7 positions matching TRBD1. J was trimmed by 1 base and V by 4 bases; bases with no gene match: 7. The CDR3 spans 15 residues. Germline CDR1 is SEHNR and CDR2 is FQNEAQ (reference sequence).

The chain has TRBV5-4 and TRBJ2-1, with TRBD1 matching over 7 bases. CDR1 SGHNT and CDR2 YYREEE come from the germline V gene (reference sequence). The CDR3 sequence is 18 residues long. Trimming cost V 0 bases and J 0 bases; bases outside gene matches: 9. This chain's CDR3 is CASSLVPLQGSSYNEQFF. The CDR3 region has the DNA TGTGCCAGCAGCTTGGTGCCTTTACAGGGGAGCTCCTACAATGAGCAGTTCTTC.

This chain uses TRBV27 with TRBJ2-7; D is possibly TRBD2 (6 bases). The length of the CDR3 is 14 residues. CDR1 and CDR2 (germline): MNHEY, SMNVEV (reference sequence). The germline V and J ends were trimmed by 5 bases and 0 bases, with 11 bases remaining between them. CDR3: CASSGAGISYEQYF. The CDR3 DNA is TGTGCCAGCAGTGGCGCGGGAATCTCCTACGAGCAGTACTTC.

The chain uses TRBV27 and TRBJ2-7; a possible D gene is TRBD1 (6 bases). The CDR3 covers 15 residues. V lost 4 bases to trimming and J lost 0 bases, with 13 bases between them. From germline, CDR1 is MNHEY and CDR2 SMNVEV (reference sequence). The CDR3 spells CASSSGQRSSYEQYF. The CDR3 DNA is TGTGCCAGCAGTTCAGGACAGAGGAGCTCCTACGAGCAGTACTTC.

The gene calls are TRBV19 and TRBJ1-4; 7 bases map to TRBD1. Trimming removed 4 bases from V and 5 bases from J; junction bases left unmatched: 4. The germline V gene encodes CDR1 LNHDA and CDR2 SQIVND (reference sequence). The CDR3 runs to 14 residues. As DNA, the CDR3 is TGTGCCAGTAGTACCGGACAGGCAAATGAAAAACTGTTTTTT. It yields the protein CASSTGQANEKLFF.

The chain has TRBV9 and TRBJ2-5; D perhaps matches TRBD1 (5 bases). This CDR3 spans 14 amino acids. Trimming pared 4 bases from V and 2 bases from J, leaving 12 bases between. Per germline, CDR1 SGDLS and CDR2 YYNGEE. CDR3 amino acids: CASSPDRRQETQYF. CDR3 DNA: TGTGCCAGCAGCCCCGACAGACGACAAGAGACCCAGTACTTC.

The V call is TRBV11-2, the J call TRBJ1-5; D possibly corresponds to TRBD1 (5 bases). Germline CDR1 SGHAT, CDR2 FQNNGV. V was clipped by 0 bases and J by 5 bases, with 8 bases between them. The length of the CDR3 is 14 residues. CDR3 region: CASSLDGADQPQHF. The CDR3 DNA is TGTGCCAGCAGCTTAGATGGGGCGGATCAGCCCCAGCATTTT. The full variable domain, completed using reference TRBV11-2 and TRBJ1-5, is EAGVAQSPRYKIIEKRQSVAFWCNPISGHATLYWYQQILGQGPKLLIQFQNNGVVDDSQLPKDRFSAERLKGVDSTLKIQPAKLEDSAVYLCASSLDGADQPQHFGDGTRLSIL.

The CDR3 protein is CATSDYRDNTYEQYF. In DNA, the CDR3 is TGTGCCACCAGTGATTACCGGGACAACACCTACGAGCAGTACTTC. The chain couples TRBV24-1 to TRBJ2-7; possible D gene TRBD1, 6 bases. Trimming took 2 bases from V and 2 from J, leaving 12 bases between them. Germline V gene data show CDR1 as KGHDR and CDR2 as SFDVKD. The CDR3 contains 15 residues.

The chain is built from TRBV3-1 (or the pseudogene TRBV3-2) and TRBJ2-7; a weak D match, TRBD1 (5 bases). Germline CDR1 LGHDT, CDR2 YNNKEL (reference sequence). The CDR3 totals 14 residues. The V and J ends lost 4 bases and 2 bases respectively, with 12 bases between them. The CDR3 reads CASSLNQGTYEQYF. The CDR3 DNA reads TGTGCCAGCAGCCTAAACCAGGGTACCTACGAGCAGTACTTC.

The chain has TRBV9 and TRBJ1-2, with 7 bases that match TRBD1. Per germline, CDR1 SGDLS and CDR2 YYNGEE. V was clipped by 0 bases and J by 4 bases; unmatched bases: 3. The CDR3 length is 14 residues. The CDR3, as DNA: TGTGCCAGCAGCGTAGAGGGACAGCTCTATGGCTACACCTTC. It encodes CASSVEGQLYGYTF. Based on the CDR3 plus reference TRBV9 and TRBJ1-2, the full variable domain is DSGVTQTPKHLITATGQRVTLRCSPRSGDLSVYWYQQSLDQGLQFLIQYYNGEERAKGNILERFSAQQFPDLHSELNLSSLELGDSALYFCASSVEGQLYGYTFGSGTRLTVV.

V is TRBV6-2 or TRBV6-3 and J is TRBJ1-6; the D gene is possibly TRBD1 (6 bases). Trimming left V 4 bases short and J 9 bases short, with 22 bases between. The CDR3 consists of 17 residues. Germline values: CDR1 MNHEY, CDR2 SVGEGT. CDR3 DNA sequence: TGTGCCAGCAGTTCGTTCCGGGACATCCGACCGGGTTCACCCCTCCACTTT. Residues: CASSSFRDIRPGSPLHF.

V gene TRBV19 combines with J gene TRBJ1-1; D uncertain. Germline CDR1 and CDR2: LNHDA and SQIVND (reference sequence). The CDR3 contains 13 residues. Trimming removed 7 bases at V and 2 bases at J, with 11 bases between. CDR3 sequence: CASMIRGNTEAFF. Here the CDR3 DNA reads TGTGCCAGTATGATCCGGGGAAACACTGAAGCTTTCTTT.

The rearrangement joins TRBV19 to TRBJ2-2; D gene ambiguous. The germline V gene encodes CDR1 LNHDA and CDR2 SQIVND (reference sequence). The CDR3 is 13 residues long. Trimming stripped 4 bases from V and 0 bases from J, with 3 bases between. CDR3 sequence reads: CASSTTNTGELFF. CDR3 nucleotides: TGTGCCAGTAGTACAACGAACACCGGGGAGCTGTTTTTT.

The chain uses TRBV2 and TRBJ1-2, with 10 bases lining up with TRBD1. There are 14 residues in the CDR3. Per germline, CDR1 SNHLY and CDR2 FYNNEI. V shed 7 bases and J 4 bases; nucleotides not matched to a gene: 6. CDR3 nucleotides: TGTGCCAGCACCGACAGGGGGCTGAGCTATGGCTACACCTTC. The encoded protein is CASTDRGLSYGYTF.

V and J are TRBV14 and TRBJ1-4; 9 nucleotides align to TRBD1. The CDR3 has 15 residues. The V gene's germline CDR1 is SGHDN and CDR2 FVKESK. J lost 10 bases, V lost 5 bases, and 11 bases had no gene match. CDR3 residues: CASSRDTGGGGKLFF. The CDR3 nucleotides are TGTGCCAGCAGCAGGGACACAGGGGGCGGAGGAAAACTGTTTTTT.

This chain links TRBV9 with TRBJ2-4; 9 positions agree with TRBD1. The V gene's germline CDR1 is SGDLS and CDR2 YYNGEE. V gave up 4 bases and J gave up 8 bases; unmatched junction bases: 7. The CDR3 length is 14 residues. CDR3 sequence: CASSPQDRGDIQYF. The CDR3 nucleotides read TGTGCCAGCAGCCCCCAGGACAGGGGTGACATTCAGTACTTC.

This clone has only one observation. Other nucleotide sequences in the sample specify the same CDR3. The chain is built from TRBV5-4 and TRBJ2-5; 10 positions match TRBD2. The V segment lost 2 bases and the J segment 5 bases; nucleotides outside the gene matches: 3. There are 14 residues in the CDR3. Germline loops: CDR1 SGHNT, CDR2 YYREEE (reference sequence). This CDR3 is CASSLAGGPETQYF. The CDR3, as DNA: TGTGCCAGCAGCTTAGCGGGAGGGCCGGAGACCCAGTACTTC. The whole variable domain, filled in from reference TRBV5-4 and TRBJ2-5, reads ETGVTQSPTHLIKTRGQQVTLRCSSQSGHNTVSWYQQALGQGPQFIFQYYREEENGRGNFPPRFSGLQFPNYSSELNVNALELDDSALYLCASSLAGGPETQYFGPGTRLLVL.

The gene calls are TRBV5-1 and TRBJ2-1; D gene ambiguous. This CDR3 region has 16 residues. CDR1 SGHRS and CDR2 YFSETQ come from the germline V gene. Between the trimmed V and J ends, which lost 4 bases and 6 bases, there was a span of 20 bases. CDR3 nucleotides: TGCGCCAGCAGCCCACTACGTCCGGAAATCGGCAATGAGCAGTTCTTC. Amino acid sequence: CASSPLRPEIGNEQFF.

A single count supports this clone. The chain couples TRBV14 to TRBJ2-7; D remains ambiguous. V dropped 3 bases and J dropped 0 bases, with 9 bases sitting between them. The CDR3 runs 14 residues. Germline CDR1 reads SGHDN; CDR2 reads FVKESK. The CDR3 coding sequence is TGTGCCAGCAGCCAGGCGGTAGTCTCCTACGAGCAGTACTTC. Its translation is CASSQAVVSYEQYF.